This T cell receptor beta chain was captured in a study of cytomegalovirus exposure and HLA in healthy donors. Trimming took off 10 bases at V and 2 bases at J, with 16 bases between the two ends. The length of the CDR3 is 14 residues. Germline V gene lookup returns CDR1 MNHNS and CDR2 SASEGT. Study conclusions and caveats: Reportedly, fewer N-insertions than the roughly 700-donor mean appeared in an Asian-associated ancestry cluster in a later analysis.

Primers: 60 Vbeta forward and 13 Jbeta reverse. The assay was immunoSEQ multiplex PCR, and TCRdb's table has in-frame clones only and misses some. The sample yields about 200,000 clones, under 90% seen once. As for this clone: Its target is unknown.

This chain joins TRBV6-1 and TRBJ2-3, with D possibly being TRBD2 (6 bases). The TCR comes from a boy younger than 10 in good health and CMV-seronegative. The specimen sequenced was PBMCs. CDR3 nucleotide sequence: TGTGCCATTAGAGCGGGCCCCTACACAGATACGCAGTATTTT. It specifies CAIRAGPYTDTQYF.